Following are 10 T cell receptor beta chains from one sample sequenced in a study of PD-1 blockade in classical Hodgkin lymphoma. Time point defined: cycle 4 day 1 (C4D1), after more than five weeks of nivolumab. Each and every patient relapsed after autologous stem cell transplantation, and patients got differing brentuximab vedotin exposure. Data came from immunoSEQ multiplex PCR; TCRdb stores just in-frame clones and leaves some out. Of 64,000 or so clones listed, about 90% are singletons. The starting material was peripheral blood mononuclear cells (PBMCs), obtained before the fourth cycle of nivolumab. These receptors all come from a human donor with classical Hodgkin lymphoma.

The CDR3 DNA sequence: TGTGCCAGCAGTTTAGGCGCGGGGGGACCTCCATACGAGCAGTACTTC. As protein: CASSLGAGGPPYEQYF. The V gene is TRBV27, the J gene TRBJ2-7, with TRBD2 matching over 8 bases. The CDR3 sequence is 16 residues long. The V gene end was trimmed by 2 bases and the J gene end by 4 bases; junction bases not matched to a gene: 10. CDR1 and CDR2 (germline): MNHEY, SMNVEV (reference sequence).

The genes are TRBV6-1 and TRBJ1-3; D may be TRBD1 (5 bases). Trimming cost V 3 bases and J 8 bases, with 17 bases left between them. The germline V gene encodes CDR1 MNHNS and CDR2 SASEGT. This CDR3 is 15 amino acids long. The CDR3 region has the DNA TGTGCCAGCAGTGAGGAGACAGACCAAGCTGACACCATATATTTT. Its translation is CASSEETDQADTIYF.

The chain uses TRBV5-1 and TRBJ2-5, with TRBD2 matching over 13 bases. The germline V gene has CDR1 SGHRS and CDR2 YFSETQ. With 4 bases clipped from V and 2 bases from J, the junction kept 5 bases outside the gene matches. CDR3 length equals 16 residues. The CDR3 sequence: CASSRLAGGQQETQYF. In DNA form, the CDR3 reads TGCGCCAGCAGCCGACTAGCGGGGGGACAACAAGAGACCCAGTACTTC.

This clone has only a few counts. V gene TRBV14 combines with J gene TRBJ1-2; D gene unclear. Germline V gene data show CDR1 as SGHDN and CDR2 as FVKESK. The V end was cut by 5 bases, the J end by 4 bases, with 14 bases between. There are 14 residues in the CDR3. The CDR3 spells CASSDVNTLYGYTF. The CDR3 coding sequence is TGTGCCAGCAGCGACGTGAACACACTCTATGGCTACACCTTC.

V gene TRBV21-1 combines with J gene TRBJ1-2; whether TRBD1, the table's D call, matches the DNA was not checked. TRBV21-1 is deemed a pseudogene. The CDR3 consists of 15 residues. As DNA, the CDR3 is TGTGCCAGCAGGAAAGTTCGGCAGGGGGCGAGTTTCCACACCTTC. This codes for CASRKVRQGASFHTF.

V is TRBV2 and J is TRBJ2-2; D is perhaps TRBD2 (6 bases). Trimming left V 8 bases short and J 5 bases short, with 18 bases between. From germline, CDR1 is SNHLY and CDR2 FYNNEI. This CDR3 has 15 amino acids. The CDR3, as DNA: TGTGCCAGCGGGTTCCATGGGGGGATTACCGGGGAGCTGTTTTTT. Its translation is CASGFHGGITGELFF. Full variable domain (remainder filled in from reference TRBV2 and TRBJ2-2): EPEVTQTPSHQVTQMGQEVILRCVPISNHLYFYWYRQILGQKVEFLVSFYNNEISEKSEIFDDQFSVERPDGSNFTLKIRSTKLEDSAMYFCASGFHGGITGELFFGEGSRLTVL.

This clone was found once. V and J are TRBV15 and TRBJ1-2; D is unresolved. The CDR3 is 13 amino acids. Germline V gives CDR1 LNHNV, CDR2 YYDKDF (reference sequence). Trimming shortened V by 3 bases and J by 6 bases, and 11 bases separated the two germline ends. The CDR3 region is CATSSSKEDGYTF. CDR3 bases: TGTGCCACCAGCAGCTCAAAAGAGGATGGCTACACCTTC.

In its sample, this clone was seen once. The V and J genes are TRBV5-8 and TRBJ1-2; the D is unclear. Germline V CDR1 and CDR2: SGHTS, YDEGEE. V was pared by 2 bases and J by 7 bases, with 15 bases between. The CDR3 is 14 residues long. The CDR3: CASSLRWSSVGYTF. CDR3 sequence (DNA): TGTGCCAGCAGCTTAAGATGGAGTTCCGTTGGCTACACCTTC.

This clone was observed once. The chain uses TRBV29-1 and TRBJ2-7; no reliable D call. Germline assignment: CDR1 SQVTM and CDR2 ANQGSEA. CDR3 length equals 12 residues. Between the trimmed V and J ends, which lost 4 bases and 3 bases, there was a span of 10 bases. This chain's CDR3 is CSVGQTLYEQYF. In nucleotides, the CDR3 is TGCAGCGTTGGCCAAACTCTCTACGAGCAGTACTTC.

The chain couples TRBV5-8 to TRBJ2-1; TRBD2 agrees at 15 bases. The CDR3 is made up of 18 amino acids. From germline, CDR1 is SGHTS and CDR2 YDEGEE. After removal of 8 bases from V and 2 bases from J, the junction contained 11 bases not matched to a gene. In DNA, the CDR3 is TGTGCCAGGAGGCCGGGACTAGCGGGGGGCCCTACCTACAATGAGCAGTTCTTC. Translation: CARRPGLAGGPTYNEQFF.